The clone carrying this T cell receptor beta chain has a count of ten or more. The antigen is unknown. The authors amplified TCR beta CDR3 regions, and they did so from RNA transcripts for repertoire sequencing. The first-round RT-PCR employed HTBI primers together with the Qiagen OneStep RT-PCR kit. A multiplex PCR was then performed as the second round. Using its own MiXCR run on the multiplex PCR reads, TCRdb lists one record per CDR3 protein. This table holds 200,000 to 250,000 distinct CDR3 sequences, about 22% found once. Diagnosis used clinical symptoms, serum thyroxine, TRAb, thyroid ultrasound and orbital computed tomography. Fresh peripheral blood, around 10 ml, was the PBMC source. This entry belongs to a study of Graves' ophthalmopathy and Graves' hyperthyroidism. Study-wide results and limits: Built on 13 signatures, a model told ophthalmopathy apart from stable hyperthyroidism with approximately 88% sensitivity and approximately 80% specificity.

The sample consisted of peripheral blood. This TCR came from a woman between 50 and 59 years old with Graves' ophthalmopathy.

CDR3 nucleotide sequence: TGCGCCAGCAGCTTTTCAGGGTTACGCGAGCAGTACTTC. Protein sequence: CASSFSGLREQYF. V usage is TRBV5-1 and J usage is TRBJ2-7; D might be TRBD1 (5 bases). Trimming removed 2 bases at V and 6 bases at J, with 12 bases between. Per the germline V gene, CDR1 is SGHRS and CDR2 is YFSETQ. CDR3 length equals 13 residues. Drawing the rest from reference TRBV5-1 and TRBJ2-7, the complete variable domain is KAGVTQTPRYLIKTRGQQVTLSCSPISGHRSVSWYQQTPGQGLQFLFEYFSETQRNKGNFPGRFSGRQFSNSRSEMNVSTLELGDSALYLCASSFSGLREQYFGPGTRLTVT.